These 8 T cell receptor beta chains originate from one sample sequenced in a study of shared clonotypes between healthy human individuals (TCRdb year 2020). The library was produced with the immunoSEQ multiplex PCR assay. Entries here come from immuneACCESS through TCRdb and include only in-frame sequences with V and J called. Some clones fail to appear in such tables; in the studies checked, an unresolved V gene covers under half of the shortfall, and the cause of the remainder is unknown. Recorded for this sample are 550,000 to 800,000 clones; around 72% of them occurred a single time. Clones ranked in the top ten supply under 2% of the sample. Sequenced input: memory CD4+ T cells sorted from blood. The meaning of the sample's cell subset or site label: CD45RA-negative fraction. The receptors originated from a woman aged 25 to 45 in good health.

This chain joins TRBV19 and TRBJ2-7; D might be TRBD1 (5 bases). This CDR3 contains 14 residues. Trimming took off 1 base at V and 5 bases at J, with 12 bases between the two ends. CDR1 and CDR2 from the germline V gene are LNHDA and SQIVND (reference sequence). For the CDR3, the DNA is TGTGCCAGTAGTATAGGCGGCAGGGAACACGAGCAGTACTTC. Its protein is CASSIGGREHEQYF.

V and J are TRBV7-8 and TRBJ2-5; unclear D gene. V lost 3 bases and J lost 8, with 13 bases in between. Germline V gene lookup returns CDR1 SGHVS and CDR2 FQNEAQ. This CDR3 spans 13 amino acids. CDR3 residues: CASSFGSWETQYF. The DNA for the CDR3 is TGTGCCAGCAGCTTCGGATCCTGGGAAACCCAGTACTTC.

The chain uses TRBV19 and TRBJ2-3; 10 nucleotides line up with TRBD2. The CDR3 is 18 residues long. The V and J ends lost 3 bases and 1 base, in that order; junction bases with no gene match: 10. In germline, CDR1 is LNHDA, CDR2 SQIVND (reference sequence). CDR3 amino acids: CASSIGVASGSGTDTQYF. The CDR3 DNA reads TGTGCCAGTAGTATTGGGGTGGCTAGCGGGAGCGGCACAGATACGCAGTATTTT. Filled out from reference TRBV19 and TRBJ2-3, the complete variable domain reads DGGITQSPKYLFRKEGQNVTLSCEQNLNHDAMYWYRQDPGQGLRLIYYSQIVNDFQKGDIAEGYSVSREKKESFPLTVTSAQKNPTAFYLCASSIGVASGSGTDTQYFGPGTRLTVL.

The CDR3 bases are TGTGCCAGCACTCCGGGGTCAGGCGGGGAGCTGTTTTTT. It translates to CASTPGSGGELFF. The V call is TRBV11-2, the J call TRBJ2-2, with D possibly matching TRBD2 (5 bases). Germline values: CDR1 SGHAT, CDR2 FQNNGV. This CDR3 is 13 amino acids long. V shed 7 bases and J shed 7 bases, with 13 bases lying between them. Full variable domain (missing parts from reference TRBV11-2 and TRBJ2-2): EAGVAQSPRYKIIEKRQSVAFWCNPISGHATLYWYQQILGQGPKLLIQFQNNGVVDDSQLPKDRFSAERLKGVDSTLKIQPAKLEDSAVYLCASTPGSGGELFFGEGSRLTVL.

The chain links TRBV5-1 to TRBJ2-5; D is undetermined. This CDR3 contains 15 residues. The V gene's germline CDR1 is SGHRS and CDR2 YFSETQ. Trimming took off 3 bases at V and 1 base at J, with 13 bases between the two ends. The CDR3 nucleotides read TGCGCCAGCAGCTCCCAGCGCTCGTCCCAAGAGACCCAGTACTTC. Encoded protein: CASSSQRSSQETQYF.

J is TRBJ2-2 and V is TRBV5-1, with 11 bases identical to TRBD1. Per the germline V gene, CDR1 is SGHRS and CDR2 is YFSETQ. The CDR3 contains 15 residues. V lost 4 bases to trimming and J lost 3 bases; unmatched junction nucleotides: 2. The CDR3 spells CASSRTGGYTGELFF. The CDR3 DNA reads TGCGCCAGCAGCCGGACAGGGGGCTACACCGGGGAGCTGTTTTTT.

V and J are TRBV29-1 and TRBJ1-4; 11 nucleotides agree with TRBD1. In germline, CDR1 is SQVTM, CDR2 ANQGSEA. The length of the CDR3 is 14 residues. V shed 7 bases, J shed 5 bases, and the junction held 6 bases outside the gene matches. For the CDR3, the DNA is TGCAGCGGTAGGACAGGGGGCTTGAATGAAAAACTGTTTTTT. Translation gives CSGRTGGLNEKLFF.

This sequence joins TRBV7-8 and TRBJ1-2; D remains ambiguous. Trimming pared 0 bases from V and 2 bases from J, leaving 13 bases between. Looked up from germline, CDR1 is SGHVS and CDR2 is FQNEAQ. The length of the CDR3 is 16 residues. The CDR3: CASSLASTIINYGYTF. The CDR3 DNA reads as TGTGCCAGCAGCTTAGCCTCGACGATCATAAACTATGGCTACACCTTC.